Below are 26 T cell receptor beta chains sequenced from a single sample in a study of shared clonotypes between healthy human individuals. The assay was immunoSEQ multiplex PCR, and TCRdb's table has in-frame clones only and misses some. The data contain a few million clones, 85% to 95% of them singletons. Material: naive CD4+ T cells from PBMCs. Subset noted: CD45RA+ positively selected. All receptors come from a man in his late teens or twenties in good health. Some clones in this sample may be carry-over from other donors' samples.

The chain's CDR3 is CASSRTLAGFTGELFF. Written as DNA, the CDR3 is TGCGCCAGCAGCCGGACACTAGCGGGCTTCACCGGGGAGCTGTTTTTT. The chain couples TRBV5-1 to TRBJ2-2, with 9 bases matching TRBD2. CDR1 SGHRS and CDR2 YFSETQ come from the germline V gene. CDR3 length equals 16 residues. V lost 4 bases and J lost 4; bases outside the gene matches: 8.

The chain employs TRBV5-1 and TRBJ2-1; no reliable D call. Germline CDR1 SGHRS, CDR2 YFSETQ. V lost 4 bases and J lost 10, with 15 bases in between. The CDR3 covers 13 residues. In nucleotides, the CDR3 is TGCGCCAGCAGCCCAGAGCCCGTCTGGGAGCAGTTCTTC. Its translation: CASSPEPVWEQFF.

V usage is TRBV7-9 and J usage is TRBJ1-1; perhaps TRBD1 as D (6 bases). The V and J ends lost 4 bases and 6 bases respectively, with 12 bases between them. In germline, CDR1 is SEHNR, CDR2 FQNEAQ (reference sequence). This CDR3 region has 13 residues. The CDR3 loop reads CASSWDIRPEAFF. Written as DNA, the CDR3 is TGTGCCAGCAGCTGGGACATCAGACCTGAAGCTTTCTTT.

Here the CDR3 DNA reads TGCGCCAGCAGCCGTGGGACGGACTTGAACACTGAAGCTTTCTTT. Encoded protein: CASSRGTDLNTEAFF. The V call is TRBV5-1, the J call TRBJ1-1; weak D call: TRBD1 (5 bases). The CDR3 consists of 15 residues. Germline lookup yields CDR1 SGHRS and CDR2 YFSETQ. The V and J ends lost 4 bases and 0 bases respectively, with 13 bases between them. Looking up the rest from reference TRBV5-1 and TRBJ1-1 gives the full variable domain: KAGVTQTPRYLIKTRGQQVTLSCSPISGHRSVSWYQQTPGQGLQFLFEYFSETQRNKGNFPGRFSGRQFSNSRSEMNVSTLELGDSALYLCASSRGTDLNTEAFFGQGTRLTVV.

The V gene is TRBV5-1, the J gene TRBJ2-1; D gene uncertain. Per the germline V gene, CDR1 is SGHRS and CDR2 is YFSETQ. The CDR3 runs to 16 residues. V was cut by 4 bases and J by 0 bases, with 14 bases left in between. CDR3 in DNA: TGCGCCAGCAGCCCTCGTTGGACGAGCTCCTACAATGAGCAGTTCTTC. Amino acid sequence: CASSPRWTSSYNEQFF.

The chain recombines TRBV4-1 with TRBJ2-7; D gene unclear. The length of the CDR3 is 16 residues. Trimming removed 2 bases at V and 4 bases at J, with 18 bases between. CDR1 and CDR2 (germline): MGHRA, YSYEKL. The CDR3 nucleotides read TGCGCCAGCAGCCAAACCCACAGTAGTTTAGGGTACGAGCAGTACTTC. This translates into CASSQTHSSLGYEQYF.

The genes are TRBV5-1 and TRBJ2-7; 8 nucleotides line up with TRBD1. Germline trimming cut 1 base from V and 4 bases from J; bases unmatched to any gene: 13. CDR1 is SGHRS and CDR2 is YFSETQ in the germline V gene. The CDR3 consists of 17 residues. This chain's CDR3 is CASSLSISGGSEYEQYF. The CDR3 coding sequence is TGCGCCAGCAGCTTGAGTATCTCAGGGGGCTCTGAGTACGAGCAGTACTTC.

As to this clone: This sample includes further DNA sequences coding for the same CDR3. This sequence joins TRBV30 and TRBJ1-4; D is unclear. V lost 1 base, J lost 7 bases, and 4 bases lay in between. The germline V gene encodes CDR1 GTSNPN and CDR2 SVGIG (reference sequence). This CDR3 has 11 residues. The CDR3, as DNA: TGTGCCTGGAGTGCAGCTGAAAAACTGTTTTTT. It yields the protein CAWSAAEKLFF.

The chain links TRBV10-1 to TRBJ1-1; 7 bases are a match to TRBD1. Germline-derived CDR1 and CDR2 are WNHNN and SYGVQD (reference sequence). The CDR3 extends over 15 amino acids. Trimming at V came to 5 bases and at J to 5 bases, leaving 11 bases not matched to a gene. The CDR3 is CASSPREGAGTEAFF. As DNA, the CDR3 is TGCGCCAGCAGTCCCAGGGAGGGGGCAGGAACTGAAGCTTTCTTT.

In the case of this clone: A junction boundary mismatches the germline segment, possibly from a read error. This rearrangement joins TRBV18 to TRBJ1-3; D is unresolved. CDR3 length equals 8 residues. The germline CDR1 and CDR2 sequences are KGHSH and LQKENI. CDR3 sequence: CASPREHF. The DNA of the CDR3 is TGTGCCAGCCCGAGGGAGCATTTT.

The chain has TRBV9 and TRBJ2-1, with 15 bases that match TRBD2. The CDR3 has 18 amino acids. V shed 2 bases and J 8 bases; nucleotides not matched to a gene: 11. Germline CDR1 reads SGDLS; CDR2 reads YYNGEE. The CDR3 sequence: CASSVGEGLAGGMHEQFF. CDR3 nucleotide sequence: TGTGCCAGCAGCGTGGGGGAGGGACTAGCGGGAGGAATGCATGAGCAGTTCTTC.

The chain uses TRBV5-4 and TRBJ2-1; perhaps TRBD1 as D (5 bases). The CDR3 is 16 residues long. Germline-derived CDR1 and CDR2 are SGHNT and YYREEE (reference sequence). Trimming took 1 base from V and 2 from J, leaving 13 bases between them. Here the CDR3 reads CASSLRDWGTYNEQFF. The CDR3 nucleotides read TGTGCCAGCAGCTTGCGTGACTGGGGCACCTACAATGAGCAGTTCTTC.

The J gene is TRBJ2-1, the V gene TRBV5-1, with TRBD2 matching over 7 bases. Germline V gene data show CDR1 as SGHRS and CDR2 as YFSETQ. This CDR3 is built from 14 residues. Trimming cost V 4 bases and J 4 bases; bases outside gene matches: 5. CDR3 in DNA: TGCGCCAGCAGCCCTGGGACTACATACAATGAGCAGTTCTTC. Translated, it gives CASSPGTTYNEQFF. Using reference TRBV5-1 and TRBJ2-1 for the parts outside the CDR3, the full variable domain is KAGVTQTPRYLIKTRGQQVTLSCSPISGHRSVSWYQQTPGQGLQFLFEYFSETQRNKGNFPGRFSGRQFSNSRSEMNVSTLELGDSALYLCASSPGTTYNEQFFGPGTRLTVL.

V is TRBV19 and J is TRBJ1-1; D is perhaps TRBD1 (6 bases). Germline CDR1 is LNHDA and CDR2 is SQIVND (reference sequence). CDR3 length: 14 amino acids. Trimming took off 6 bases at V and 0 bases at J, with 11 bases between the two ends. The CDR3 DNA is TGTGCCAGTAGGGAGGGGGGGCTGAACACTGAAGCTTTCTTT. Its translation: CASREGGLNTEAFF.

This chain uses TRBV7-9 with TRBJ1-6, with no clear D. The V end was cut by 2 bases, the J end by 10 bases, with 9 bases between. Germline CDR1 and CDR2: SEHNR and FQNEAQ (reference sequence). The CDR3 extends over 13 amino acids. The CDR3 is CASSLSPESPLHF. CDR3 DNA: TGTGCCAGCAGCTTAAGTCCTGAGTCACCCCTCCACTTT.

This clone was seen a single time. CDR3 loop: CASSRDRESPLHF. CDR3 in DNA: TGTGCCAGCAGCCGAGACAGGGAATCACCCCTCCACTTT. The V and J genes are TRBV7-9 and TRBJ1-6; 7 positions match TRBD1. The J segment lost 10 bases and the V segment lost 5 bases, leaving 5 bases of the junction unmatched. The length of the CDR3 is 13 residues. Germline CDR1 is SEHNR and CDR2 is FQNEAQ (reference sequence).

A single count supports this clone. This chain links TRBV25-1 with TRBJ2-7; TRBD1 aligns across 9 bases. V lost 6 bases, J lost 6 bases, and 6 bases stayed unmatched. CDR1 is MGHDK, CDR2 SYGVNS, per germline. CDR3 length equals 13 residues. The CDR3 nucleotides read TGTGCCAGCAGACGCGGACAGGGGTTCGAGCAGTACTTC. Encoded protein: CASRRGQGFEQYF.

The chain combines TRBV18 with TRBJ1-1; tentatively, D is TRBD1 (5 bases). V lost 4 bases and J 7 bases, leaving 13 bases between the germline ends. Germline CDR1 reads KGHSH; CDR2 reads LQKENI. This CDR3 is built from 13 residues. In DNA form, the CDR3 reads TGTGCCAGCTCACGCGAAGGGCAGGGTGAAGCTTTCTTT. This sequence encodes CASSREGQGEAFF.

Remarks on this clone: This specimen includes other DNA sequences encoding the same CDR3. The chain combines TRBV18 with TRBJ2-1, with 8 bases that match TRBD1. Germline CDR1 KGHSH, CDR2 LQKENI. V shed 6 bases and J 1 base; nucleotides not matched to a gene: 5. The CDR3 spans 15 residues. The chain's CDR3 is CASSPQGASYNEQFF. CDR3 DNA: TGTGCCAGCTCCCCGCAGGGGGCTTCCTACAATGAGCAGTTCTTC.

The CDR3 sequence: CAWSDGLAGEGSEQFF. CDR3 coding DNA: TGTGCCTGGAGTGACGGGCTAGCGGGAGAGGGGAGTGAGCAGTTCTTC. J is TRBJ2-1 and V is TRBV30; 10 positions agree with TRBD2. CDR3 length: 16 residues. Trimming removed 1 base from V and 9 bases from J; junction bases left unmatched: 12. The germline CDR1 and CDR2 sequences are GTSNPN and SVGIG (reference sequence).

This sequence joins TRBV4-1 and TRBJ1-2; TRBD1 matches 7 bases. Unmatched junction bases numbered 5, after V lost 4 bases and J lost 3 bases. This CDR3 spans 14 amino acids. In germline, CDR1 is MGHRA, CDR2 YSYEKL. Here the CDR3 DNA reads TGCGCCAGCAGCCCTGGACAGGCTGACTATGGCTACACCTTC. This encodes CASSPGQADYGYTF.

This clone has just one count. The chain recombines TRBV10-3 with TRBJ2-1; D is perhaps TRBD1 (5 bases). Per the germline V gene, CDR1 is ENHRY and CDR2 is SYGVKD. V shed 4 bases and J shed 5 bases, with 12 bases lying between them. CDR3 length: 14 amino acids. CDR3 protein: CAISGPGLNNEQFF. For the CDR3, the DNA is TGTGCCATCAGTGGTCCAGGGCTAAACAATGAGCAGTTCTTC.

The table lists this clone with a few counts. This rearrangement joins TRBV18 to TRBJ2-7, with 8 nucleotides matching TRBD1. Germline V gene data show CDR1 as KGHSH and CDR2 as LQKENI. The CDR3 totals 15 residues. V shed 5 bases and J 6 bases; nucleotides not matched to a gene: 12. In DNA, the CDR3 is TGTGCCAGCTCAGAATTCACAGGGGGTGGCTCCGAGCAGTACTTC. Its protein is CASSEFTGGGSEQYF.

For this clone: Given the absence of the conserved phenylalanine or tryptophan at the CDR3 end, a read error is likely. The limits of the CDR3 on the DNA are not certain, so only TCRdb's listed CDR3 is given. This chain connects TRBV28 to TRBJ2-7; the table's TRBD2 call for D was not verified on the DNA. The CDR3 is 14 residues long, ends included. CDR1 MDHEN and CDR2 SYDVKM come from the germline V gene. CDR3 amino acids: CASSFGASSPSTLL.

About this clone: Other DNA sequences in this sample translate to the same CDR3. The V call is TRBV5-1, the J call TRBJ2-5; TRBD2 is a possible D gene (6 bases). CDR1 and CDR2 (germline): SGHRS, YFSETQ. V was pared by 0 bases and J by 5 bases, with 11 bases between. This CDR3 has 14 amino acids. CDR3 in DNA: TGCGCCAGCAGCTTGGTGGAGGGCGGCGAGACCCAGTACTTC. It yields the protein CASSLVEGGETQYF.

V is TRBV4-3 and J is TRBJ2-7; D perhaps matches TRBD1 (6 bases). Per germline, CDR1 LGHNA and CDR2 YSLEER. Trimming removed 0 bases from V and 6 bases from J, with 12 bases in between. This CDR3 contains 14 residues. The CDR3 DNA reads TGCGCCAGCAGCCAAGATGTCAGGGGTGGCGAGCAGTACTTC. It translates to CASSQDVRGGEQYF.